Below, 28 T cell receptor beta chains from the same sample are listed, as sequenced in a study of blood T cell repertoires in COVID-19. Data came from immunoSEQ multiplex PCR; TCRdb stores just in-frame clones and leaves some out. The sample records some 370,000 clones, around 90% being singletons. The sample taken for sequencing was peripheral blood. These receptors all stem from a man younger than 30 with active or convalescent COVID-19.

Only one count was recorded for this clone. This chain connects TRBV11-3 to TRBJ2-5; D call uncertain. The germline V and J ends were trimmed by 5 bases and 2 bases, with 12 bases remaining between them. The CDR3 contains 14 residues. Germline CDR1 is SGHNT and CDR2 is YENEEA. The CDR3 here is CASSLSGQQETQYF. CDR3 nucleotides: TGTGCCAGCAGCCTTTCTGGGCAGCAAGAGACCCAGTACTTC.

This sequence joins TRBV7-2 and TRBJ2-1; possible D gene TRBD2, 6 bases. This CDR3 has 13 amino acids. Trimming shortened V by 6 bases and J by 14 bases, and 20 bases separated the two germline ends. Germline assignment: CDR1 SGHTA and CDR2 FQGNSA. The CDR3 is CASRSPGLPEEFF. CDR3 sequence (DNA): TGTGCCAGCAGATCTCCGGGACTCCCAGAAGAGTTCTTC. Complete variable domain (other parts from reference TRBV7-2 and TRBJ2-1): GAGVSQSPSNKVTEKGKDVELRCDPISGHTALYWYRQSLGQGLEFLIYFQGNSAPDKSGLPSDRFSAERTGGSVSTLTIQRTQQEDSAVYLCASRSPGLPEEFFGPGTRLTVL.

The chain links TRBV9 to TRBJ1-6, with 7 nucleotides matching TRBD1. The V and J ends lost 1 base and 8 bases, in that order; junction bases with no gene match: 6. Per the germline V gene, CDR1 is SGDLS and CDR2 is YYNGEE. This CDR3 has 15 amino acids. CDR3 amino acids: CASSVQGVFDSPLHF. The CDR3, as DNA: TGTGCCAGCAGCGTACAGGGGGTCTTCGATTCACCCCTCCACTTT.

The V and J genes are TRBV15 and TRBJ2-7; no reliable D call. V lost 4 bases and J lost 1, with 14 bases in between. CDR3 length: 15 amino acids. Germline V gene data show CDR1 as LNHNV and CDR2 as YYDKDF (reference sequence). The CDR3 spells CATSTRTAPSYEQYF. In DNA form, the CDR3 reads TGTGCCACCAGCACCCGAACAGCACCGTCCTACGAGCAGTACTTC.

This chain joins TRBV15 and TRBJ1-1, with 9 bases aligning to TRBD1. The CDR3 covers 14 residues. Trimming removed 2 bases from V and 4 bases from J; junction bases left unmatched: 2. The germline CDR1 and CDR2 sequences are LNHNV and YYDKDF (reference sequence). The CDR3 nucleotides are TGTGCCACCAGCAGAATGGGACAGGGCACTGAAGCTTTCTTT. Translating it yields CATSRMGQGTEAFF.

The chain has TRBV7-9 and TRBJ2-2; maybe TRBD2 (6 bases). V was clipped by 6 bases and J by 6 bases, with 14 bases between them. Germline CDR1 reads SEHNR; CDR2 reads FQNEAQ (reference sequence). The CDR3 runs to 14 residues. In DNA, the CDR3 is TGTGCCAGCAGACTCTTAGGGACTGCCGGGGAGCTGTTTTTT. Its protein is CASRLLGTAGELFF.

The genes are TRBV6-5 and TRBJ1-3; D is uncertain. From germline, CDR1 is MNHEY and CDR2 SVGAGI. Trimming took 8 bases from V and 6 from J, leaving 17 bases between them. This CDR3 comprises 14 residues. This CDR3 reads CASRSLGLVNTIYF. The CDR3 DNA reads TGTGCCAGCCGGTCTCTCGGACTAGTAAACACCATATATTTT.

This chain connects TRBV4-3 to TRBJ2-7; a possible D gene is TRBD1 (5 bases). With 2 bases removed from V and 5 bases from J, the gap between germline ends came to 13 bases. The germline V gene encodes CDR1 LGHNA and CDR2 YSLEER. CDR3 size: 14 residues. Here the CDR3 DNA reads TGCGCCAGCAGCCAATTAGGGGCATCCAACGAGCAGTACTTC. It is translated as CASSQLGASNEQYF.

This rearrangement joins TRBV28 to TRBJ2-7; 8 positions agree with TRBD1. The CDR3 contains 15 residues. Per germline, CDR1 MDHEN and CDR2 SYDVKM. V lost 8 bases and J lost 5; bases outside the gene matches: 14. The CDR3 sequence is CASSMPGQVKHEQYF. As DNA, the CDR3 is TGTGCCAGCTCTATGCCGGGACAGGTTAAACACGAGCAGTACTTC.

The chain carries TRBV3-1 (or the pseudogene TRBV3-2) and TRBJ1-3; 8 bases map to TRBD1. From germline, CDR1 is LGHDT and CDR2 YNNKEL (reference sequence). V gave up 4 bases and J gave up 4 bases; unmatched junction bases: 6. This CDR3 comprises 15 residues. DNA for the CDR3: TGTGCCAGCAGCCGAAACCGGGACAGGGGAAACACCATATATTTT. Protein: CASSRNRDRGNTIYF.

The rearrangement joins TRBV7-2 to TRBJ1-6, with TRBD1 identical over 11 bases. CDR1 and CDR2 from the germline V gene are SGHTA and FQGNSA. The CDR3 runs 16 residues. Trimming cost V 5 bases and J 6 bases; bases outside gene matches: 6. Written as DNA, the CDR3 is TGTGCCAGCAGCCTTGGACAGGGGGCTATTAATTCACCCCTCCACTTT. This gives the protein CASSLGQGAINSPLHF. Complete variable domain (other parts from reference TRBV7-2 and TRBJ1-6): GAGVSQSPSNKVTEKGKDVELRCDPISGHTALYWYRQSLGQGLEFLIYFQGNSAPDKSGLPSDRFSAERTGGSVSTLTIQRTQQEDSAVYLCASSLGQGAINSPLHFGNGTRLTVT.

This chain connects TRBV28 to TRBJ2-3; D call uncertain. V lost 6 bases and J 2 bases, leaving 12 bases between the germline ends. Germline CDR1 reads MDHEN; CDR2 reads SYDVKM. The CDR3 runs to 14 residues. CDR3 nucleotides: TGTGCCAGCAGCCTAGGCCCTCTCACAGATACGCAGTATTTT. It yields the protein CASSLGPLTDTQYF. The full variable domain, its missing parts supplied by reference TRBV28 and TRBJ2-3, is DVKVTQSSRYLVKRTGEKVFLECVQDMDHENMFWYRQDPGLGLRLIYFSYDVKMKEKGDIPEGYSVSREKKERFSLILESASTNQTSMYLCASSLGPLTDTQYFGPGTRLTVL.

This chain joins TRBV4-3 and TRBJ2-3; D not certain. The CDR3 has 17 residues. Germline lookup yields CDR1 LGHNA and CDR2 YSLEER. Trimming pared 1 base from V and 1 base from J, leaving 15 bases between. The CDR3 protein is CASSQVARGLGTDTQYF. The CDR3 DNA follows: TGCGCCAGCAGCCAAGTCGCGCGCGGTTTGGGCACAGATACGCAGTATTTT.

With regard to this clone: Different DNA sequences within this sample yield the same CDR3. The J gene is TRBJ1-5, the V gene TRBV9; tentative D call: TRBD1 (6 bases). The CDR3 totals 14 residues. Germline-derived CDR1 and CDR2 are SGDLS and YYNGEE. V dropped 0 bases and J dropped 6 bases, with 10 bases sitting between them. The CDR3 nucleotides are TGTGCCAGCAGCGTAGGAGGGGGTGGTCAGCCCCAGCATTTT. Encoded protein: CASSVGGGGQPQHF.

This chain's CDR3 is CASSPPQTNYGYTF. In nucleotides, the CDR3 is TGCGCCAGCAGCCCTCCCCAGACAAACTATGGCTACACCTTC. V is TRBV5-1 and J is TRBJ1-2; D call uncertain. Per the germline V gene, CDR1 is SGHRS and CDR2 is YFSETQ. The CDR3 extends over 14 amino acids. The V end lost 4 bases, the J end lost 2 bases, and 12 bases lay between the germline ends.

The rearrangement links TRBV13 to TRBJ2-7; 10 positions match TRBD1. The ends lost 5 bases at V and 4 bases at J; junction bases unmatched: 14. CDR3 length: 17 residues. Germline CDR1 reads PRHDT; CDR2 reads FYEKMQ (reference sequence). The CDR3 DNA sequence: TGTGCCAGCAGCCCCGGGTTGGGGGACAGGGGTCGGTACGAGCAGTACTTC. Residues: CASSPGLGDRGRYEQYF.

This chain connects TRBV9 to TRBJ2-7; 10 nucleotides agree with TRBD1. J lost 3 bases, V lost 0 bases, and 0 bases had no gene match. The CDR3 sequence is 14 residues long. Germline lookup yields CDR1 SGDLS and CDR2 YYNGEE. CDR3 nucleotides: TGTGCCAGCAGCGTAGGGGACAGGGGCTACGAGCAGTACTTC. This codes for CASSVGDRGYEQYF.

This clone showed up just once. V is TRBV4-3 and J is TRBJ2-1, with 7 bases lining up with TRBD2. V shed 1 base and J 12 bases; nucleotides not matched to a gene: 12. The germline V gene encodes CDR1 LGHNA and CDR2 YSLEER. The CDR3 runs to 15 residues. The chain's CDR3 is CASSQVRGWRGGQFF. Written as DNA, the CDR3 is TGCGCCAGCAGCCAAGTAAGGGGTTGGCGCGGGGGGCAGTTCTTC.

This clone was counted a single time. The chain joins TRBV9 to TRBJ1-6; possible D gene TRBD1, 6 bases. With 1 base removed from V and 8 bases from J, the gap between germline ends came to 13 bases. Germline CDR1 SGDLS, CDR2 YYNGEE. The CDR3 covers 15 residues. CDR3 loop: CASSVSQGRDSPLHF. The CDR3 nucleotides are TGTGCCAGCAGCGTATCCCAGGGGCGAGATTCACCCCTCCACTTT.

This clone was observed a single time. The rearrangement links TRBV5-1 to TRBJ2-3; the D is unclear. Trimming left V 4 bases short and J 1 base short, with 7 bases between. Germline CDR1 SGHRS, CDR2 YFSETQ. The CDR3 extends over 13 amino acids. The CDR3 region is CASSRVGTDTQYF. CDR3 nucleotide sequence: TGCGCCAGCAGCCGGGTGGGCACAGATACGCAGTATTTT.

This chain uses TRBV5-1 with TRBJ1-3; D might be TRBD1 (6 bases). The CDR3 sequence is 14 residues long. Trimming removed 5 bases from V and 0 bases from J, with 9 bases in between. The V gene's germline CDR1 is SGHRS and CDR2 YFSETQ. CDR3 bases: TGCGCCAGCAGTACAGGGATCTCTGGAAACACCATATATTTT. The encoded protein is CASSTGISGNTIYF. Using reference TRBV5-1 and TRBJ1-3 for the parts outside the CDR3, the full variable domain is KAGVTQTPRYLIKTRGQQVTLSCSPISGHRSVSWYQQTPGQGLQFLFEYFSETQRNKGNFPGRFSGRQFSNSRSEMNVSTLELGDSALYLCASSTGISGNTIYFGEGSWLTVV.

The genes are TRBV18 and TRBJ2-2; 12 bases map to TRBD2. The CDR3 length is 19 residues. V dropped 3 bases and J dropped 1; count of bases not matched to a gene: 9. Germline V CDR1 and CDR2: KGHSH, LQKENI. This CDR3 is CASSPSTSGSWGNTGELFF. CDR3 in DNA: TGTGCCAGCTCACCGTCGACTAGCGGGAGTTGGGGGAACACCGGGGAGCTGTTTTTT.

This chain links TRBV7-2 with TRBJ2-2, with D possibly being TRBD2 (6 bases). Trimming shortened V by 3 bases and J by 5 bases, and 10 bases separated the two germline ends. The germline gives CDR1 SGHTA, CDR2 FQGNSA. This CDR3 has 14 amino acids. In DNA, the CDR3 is TGTGCCAGCAGCTTGGGGCGGGGTACCGGGGAGCTGTTTTTT. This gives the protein CASSLGRGTGELFF.

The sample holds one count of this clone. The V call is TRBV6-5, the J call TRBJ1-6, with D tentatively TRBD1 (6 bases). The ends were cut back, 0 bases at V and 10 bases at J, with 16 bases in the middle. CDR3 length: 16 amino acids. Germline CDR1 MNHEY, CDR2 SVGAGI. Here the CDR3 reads CASSYSGRGLRSPLHF. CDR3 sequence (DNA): TGTGCCAGCAGTTACTCCGGGCGGGGGCTACGGTCACCCCTCCACTTT.

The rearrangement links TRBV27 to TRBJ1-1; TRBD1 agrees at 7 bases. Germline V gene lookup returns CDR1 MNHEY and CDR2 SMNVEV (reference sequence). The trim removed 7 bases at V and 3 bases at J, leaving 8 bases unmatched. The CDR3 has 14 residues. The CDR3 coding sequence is TGTGCCAGCACTTCCCCAGGGGGGTACACTGAAGCTTTCTTT. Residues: CASTSPGGYTEAFF.

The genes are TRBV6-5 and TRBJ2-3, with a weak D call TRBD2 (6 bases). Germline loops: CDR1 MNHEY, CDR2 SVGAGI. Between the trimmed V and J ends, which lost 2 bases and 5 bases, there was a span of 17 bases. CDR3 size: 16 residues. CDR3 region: CASSYAGPKDGDTQYF. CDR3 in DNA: TGTGCCAGCAGTTACGCGGGACCTAAAGATGGAGATACGCAGTATTTT.

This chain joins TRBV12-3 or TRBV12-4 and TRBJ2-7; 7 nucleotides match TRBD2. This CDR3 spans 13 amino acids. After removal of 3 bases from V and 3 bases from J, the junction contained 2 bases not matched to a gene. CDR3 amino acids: CASSFASGYEQYF. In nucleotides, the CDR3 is TGTGCCAGCAGTTTTGCTAGCGGCTACGAGCAGTACTTC.

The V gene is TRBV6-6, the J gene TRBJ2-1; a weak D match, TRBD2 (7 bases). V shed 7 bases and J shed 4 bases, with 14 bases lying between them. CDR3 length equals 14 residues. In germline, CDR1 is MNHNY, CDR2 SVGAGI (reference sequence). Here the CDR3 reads CASNSGGPYNEQFF. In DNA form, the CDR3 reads TGTGCCAGCAACTCGGGGGGCCCTTACAATGAGCAGTTCTTC.